Below, 17 T cell receptor beta chains from the same sample are listed, as sequenced in a study of CD8+ T cells in alopecia areata. Reverse transcription of extracted RNA yielded cDNA, which provided the sequencing template. Profiled with immunoSEQ multiplex PCR; TCRdb holds only in-frame clones, not every one. The sample lists around 120,000 clones, about 50% occurring once. The treatment is: oral pan-JAK inhibitor, 5-10 mg twice daily. Source: CD4+ T cells sorted from blood, taken at week 4, from a patient treated with tofacitinib. The source of these receptors is a human donor with alopecia areata.

The chain joins TRBV12-5 to TRBJ1-1; 7 positions match TRBD1. This CDR3 comprises 14 residues. With 5 bases clipped from V and 7 bases from J, the junction kept 10 bases outside the gene matches. CDR1 LGHNT and CDR2 FRNRAP come from the germline V gene. CDR3 DNA sequence: TGTGCTAGTGGTAGGGGGCAGGGATTGGTTGAAGCTTTCTTT. This gives the protein CASGRGQGLVEAFF.

DNA of the CDR3: TGTGCCAGCAGCTTAAGCGGAAAACTGTTTTTT. Translated, it gives CASSLSGKLFF. The chain carries TRBV7-2 and TRBJ1-4; D is uncertain. Trimming removed 2 bases at V and 10 bases at J, with 5 bases between. The germline V gene encodes CDR1 SGHTA and CDR2 FQGNSA. CDR3 length equals 11 residues.

The rearrangement joins TRBV5-1 to TRBJ2-7; a possible D gene is TRBD1 (6 bases). This CDR3 region has 14 residues. The germline CDR1 and CDR2 sequences are SGHRS and YFSETQ. Between the trimmed V and J ends, which lost 4 bases and 5 bases, there was a span of 16 bases. DNA for the CDR3: TGCGCCAGCAGCGCCGAACAGGGAAATCACGAGCAGTACTTC. Translated, it gives CASSAEQGNHEQYF.

The rearrangement uses TRBV19 and TRBJ1-5; no reliable D call. The CDR3 has 14 amino acids. The V end was cut by 8 bases, the J end by 0 bases, with 11 bases between. The V gene's germline CDR1 is LNHDA and CDR2 SQIVND (reference sequence). The CDR3 nucleotides are TGTGCCAGTTCTGGACGGTATAGCAATCAGCCCCAGCATTTT. Protein: CASSGRYSNQPQHF. Full variable domain (missing parts from reference TRBV19 and TRBJ1-5): DGGITQSPKYLFRKEGQNVTLSCEQNLNHDAMYWYRQDPGQGLRLIYYSQIVNDFQKGDIAEGYSVSREKKESFPLTVTSAQKNPTAFYLCASSGRYSNQPQHFGDGTRLSIL.

This clone has a handful of counts. J is TRBJ2-1 and V is TRBV29-1; the match to TRBD2 covers 10 bases. Trimming took 6 bases from V and 5 from J; bases not matched to a gene: 4. This CDR3 contains 13 residues. Germline CDR1 SQVTM, CDR2 ANQGSEA. DNA of the CDR3: TGCAGCGTGGCGGGACTAGCGAACAATGAGCAGTTCTTC. Translation: CSVAGLANNEQFF.

The V gene is TRBV19, the J gene TRBJ1-5; D remains ambiguous. V was shortened by 5 bases and J by 3 bases, with 8 bases between the two germline ends. Germline CDR1 reads LNHDA; CDR2 reads SQIVND (reference sequence). CDR3 length: 13 amino acids. CDR3 DNA sequence: TGTGCCAGTAGTTACAGTATCAATCAGCCCCAGCATTTT. Protein: CASSYSINQPQHF.

The genes are TRBV30 and TRBJ2-7, with D perhaps being TRBD1 or TRBD2 (5 bases each). The V and J ends lost 4 bases and 2 bases respectively, with 15 bases between them. The CDR3 is 14 residues long. Germline loops: CDR1 GTSNPN, CDR2 SVGIG (reference sequence). CDR3 in DNA: TGTGCCTGGACGACCCCAGGGAGTCCCTACGAGCAGTACTTC. Protein: CAWTTPGSPYEQYF.

This chain uses TRBV6-1 with TRBJ2-4, with 8 bases lining up with TRBD1. J lost 8 bases, V lost 4 bases, and 4 bases had no gene match. The CDR3 sequence is 13 residues long. Per germline, CDR1 MNHNS and CDR2 SASEGT. The CDR3 bases are TGTGCCAGCAGTGCAGACAGGGGAGACATTCAGTACTTC. Its protein product is CASSADRGDIQYF.

CDR3 nucleotides: TGTGCCAGCAGTGGGACAGGCGGGAAGAACACTGAAGCTTTCTTT. Its translation: CASSGTGGKNTEAFF. The J gene is TRBJ1-1, the V gene TRBV6-1; 7 bases agree with TRBD1. The CDR3 sequence is 15 residues long. With V trimmed by 4 bases and J by 1 base, 6 bases remained unmatched. The germline gives CDR1 MNHNS, CDR2 SASEGT.

The chain employs TRBV30 and TRBJ1-2; D is unclear. The CDR3 loop spans 15 amino acids. The V gene lost 2 bases and the J gene lost 7 bases, with 20 bases spanning the gap. Germline V gives CDR1 GTSNPN, CDR2 SVGIG (reference sequence). CDR3 DNA sequence: TGTGCCTGGAGTTTTACGCTTTCAGTCGTCCGTGGCTACACCTTC. Protein sequence: CAWSFTLSVVRGYTF.

This chain links TRBV29-1 with TRBJ2-3; 7 bases are shared with TRBD2. Trimming removed 6 bases from V and 4 bases from J; junction bases left unmatched: 13. This CDR3 contains 15 residues. Germline values: CDR1 SQVTM, CDR2 ANQGSEA. The CDR3 reads CSVVAGPFSADTQYF. The CDR3 DNA sequence: TGCAGCGTCGTAGCGGGCCCGTTTTCCGCAGATACGCAGTATTTT.

DNA for the CDR3: TGCAGCGTTGAGGGGGGCAACTACAATGAGCAGTTCTTC. Encoded protein: CSVEGGNYNEQFF. V usage is TRBV29-1 and J usage is TRBJ2-1, with D perhaps assigned TRBD1 or TRBD2 (6 bases each). Germline assignment: CDR1 SQVTM and CDR2 ANQGSEA. V dropped 3 bases and J dropped 3 bases, with 9 bases sitting between them. CDR3 length: 13 amino acids.

The chain links TRBV29-1 to TRBJ2-1; 12 nucleotides match TRBD2. The CDR3 runs 15 residues. After removal of 3 bases from V and 5 bases from J, the junction contained 5 bases not matched to a gene. In germline, CDR1 is SQVTM, CDR2 ANQGSEA. The CDR3 DNA sequence: TGCAGCGTTGATTCCTGGACTAGCGGGAACAATGAGCAGTTCTTC. Its translation is CSVDSWTSGNNEQFF.

The J gene is TRBJ2-7, the V gene TRBV6-6; 7 bases are shared with TRBD2. The CDR3 totals 14 residues. CDR1 is MNHNY and CDR2 is SVGAGI in the germline V gene (reference sequence). Losses at the gene ends were 2 bases for V and 2 bases for J; bases not matched to a gene: 3. The CDR3: CASSYGGGPYEQYF. In nucleotides, the CDR3 is TGTGCCAGCAGTTACGGGGGAGGGCCCTACGAGCAGTACTTC.

This clone appeared a few times. CDR3 nucleotides: TGTGCCAGCAGACTAAACCGGACCCCTCAAGAGACCCAGTACTTC. This gives the protein CASRLNRTPQETQYF. V usage is TRBV6-6 and J usage is TRBJ2-5; D uncertain. The CDR3 sequence is 15 residues long. The germline V gene encodes CDR1 MNHNY and CDR2 SVGAGI (reference sequence). The V end lost 6 bases, the J end lost 2 bases, and 16 bases lay between the germline ends.

The rearrangement links TRBV10-3 to TRBJ1-4; a possible D gene is TRBD1 (5 bases). Looked up from germline, CDR1 is ENHRY and CDR2 is SYGVKD. The CDR3 loop spans 13 amino acids. Trimming removed 10 bases at V and 10 bases at J, with 19 bases between. The CDR3 region is CATVGAQGGKLFF. DNA of the CDR3: TGTGCCACCGTCGGGGCCCAGGGTGGAAAACTGTTTTTT.

The rearrangement joins TRBV29-1 to TRBJ2-5; D is possibly TRBD2 (6 bases). CDR1 and CDR2 from the germline V gene are SQVTM and ANQGSEA. V was clipped by 7 bases and J by 0 bases, with 15 bases between them. The CDR3 has 14 residues. The DNA of the CDR3 is TGCAGCGCCGTCCTTGGGGGGTACCAAGAGACCCAGTACTTC. This translates into CSAVLGGYQETQYF.